Each of the 17 T cell receptor beta chains below was sequenced from the same sample in a study of cytomegalovirus exposure and HLA in healthy donors. PCR used 60 Vbeta primers and 13 Jbeta primers. Method: immunoSEQ multiplex PCR; TCRdb's copy keeps in-frame clones and lacks some. The repertoire table contains some 76,000 clones. The sample taken for sequencing was PBMCs. The receptors come from a man aged 35-49 years in good health and CMV-seronegative.

The CDR3 sequence is CAWEGTGNTEAFF. The CDR3 DNA is TGTGCCTGGGAAGGGACAGGGAACACTGAAGCTTTCTTT. This chain uses TRBV30 with TRBJ1-1, with 8 bases lining up with TRBD1. Per germline, CDR1 GTSNPN and CDR2 SVGIG (reference sequence). CDR3 size: 13 residues. J gave up 1 base and V 5 bases, and 3 bases lay outside the gene matches.

The chain links TRBV6-1 to TRBJ2-3, with TRBD2 matching over 12 bases. Looked up from germline, CDR1 is MNHNS and CDR2 is SASEGT. The CDR3 is 14 amino acids. Losses at the gene ends were 7 bases for V and 3 bases for J; bases not matched to a gene: 2. CDR3 sequence: CASMLAGGTDTQYF. The CDR3 region has the DNA TGTGCCAGCATGCTAGCGGGAGGGACAGATACGCAGTATTTT.

The CDR3 coding sequence is TGTGCCAGCAGTGAAGGGGTAGGGGAGGTTGAGGGCTACACCTTC. It specifies CASSEGVGEVEGYTF. The chain is built from TRBV7-2 and TRBJ1-2, with D possibly matching TRBD1 (5 bases). Trimming shortened V by 6 bases and J by 8 bases, and 22 bases separated the two germline ends. Germline V CDR1 and CDR2: SGHTA, FQGNSA. CDR3 length: 15 residues.

The V gene is TRBV5-1, the J gene TRBJ2-1, with D possibly TRBD1 on 5 matching bases. CDR1 SGHRS and CDR2 YFSETQ come from the germline V gene. The CDR3 is made up of 15 amino acids. Trimming pared 0 bases from V and 8 bases from J, leaving 15 bases between. CDR3 bases: TGCGCCAGCAGCTTGGGACAGATCTTTAATTATGAGCAGTTCTTC. This codes for CASSLGQIFNYEQFF.

The rearrangement uses TRBV4-3 and TRBJ2-1; 7 bases agree with TRBD2. This CDR3 contains 16 residues. The V gene end was trimmed by 4 bases and the J gene end by 1 base; junction bases not matched to a gene: 7. CDR1 and CDR2 from the germline V gene are LGHNA and YSLEER. The CDR3 DNA follows: TGCGCCAGCAGCCGGGCTCGGGGGGAATCCTACAATGAGCAGTTCTTC. This translates into CASSRARGESYNEQFF.

The chain carries TRBV18 and TRBJ1-1, with a weak D call TRBD1 (5 bases). Germline CDR1 is KGHSH and CDR2 is LQKENI. Trimming shortened V by 2 bases and J by 1 base, and 8 bases separated the two germline ends. The CDR3 spans 14 residues. The CDR3 nucleotides read TGTGCCAGCTCACCAGGGGCCTCGAACACTGAAGCTTTCTTT. This gives the protein CASSPGASNTEAFF.

The rearrangement uses TRBV7-8 and TRBJ2-1; D gene uncertain. CDR3 length equals 14 residues. Trimming shortened V by 0 bases and J by 5 bases, and 8 bases separated the two germline ends. Germline loops: CDR1 SGHVS, CDR2 FQNEAQ. CDR3 coding DNA: TGTGCCAGCAGCTTAGCGGTAGAACACAATGAGCAGTTCTTC. This sequence encodes CASSLAVEHNEQFF.

This chain connects TRBV9 to TRBJ1-3, with 9 positions matching TRBD1. Germline lookup yields CDR1 SGDLS and CDR2 YYNGEE. The CDR3 length is 19 residues. Losses at the gene ends were 3 bases for V and 1 base for J; bases not matched to a gene: 14. CDR3 sequence reads: CASSERTGEGLDSGNTIYF. The DNA of the CDR3 is TGTGCCAGCAGCGAACGGACAGGGGAAGGTCTAGATTCTGGAAACACCATATATTTT.

The chain combines TRBV12-5 with TRBJ2-1; 10 bases line up with TRBD2. Germline V CDR1 and CDR2: LGHNT, FRNRAP. Losses at the gene ends were 4 bases for V and 7 bases for J; bases not matched to a gene: 7. The CDR3 contains 15 residues. The CDR3 reads CASGSSGGARNEQFF. In DNA, the CDR3 is TGTGCTAGTGGTTCAAGCGGGGGGGCGCGAAATGAGCAGTTCTTC.

This rearrangement joins TRBV18 to TRBJ2-1; TRBD1 agrees at 8 bases. From germline, CDR1 is KGHSH and CDR2 LQKENI. The CDR3 runs 15 residues. With 3 bases clipped from V and 5 bases from J, the junction kept 6 bases outside the gene matches. The CDR3: CASSPRQGSNNEQFF. CDR3 nucleotides: TGTGCCAGCTCACCGAGACAGGGGAGTAACAATGAGCAGTTCTTC.

The V call is TRBV19, the J call TRBJ2-7; possible D gene TRBD2, 5 bases. The germline V and J ends were trimmed by 5 bases and 2 bases, with 16 bases remaining between them. This CDR3 is built from 15 residues. CDR1 LNHDA and CDR2 SQIVND come from the germline V gene (reference sequence). The CDR3 sequence is CASSVTWTPTYEQYF. Written as DNA, the CDR3 is TGTGCCAGTAGTGTAACCTGGACTCCGACCTACGAGCAGTACTTC.

The rearrangement uses TRBV2 and TRBJ2-2; unclear D gene. The V gene lost 6 bases and the J gene lost 3 bases, with 2 bases spanning the gap. The CDR3 covers 11 residues. Germline CDR1 and CDR2: SNHLY and FYNNEI. CDR3 nucleotide sequence: TGTGCCAGCAGCTACACCGGGGAGCTGTTTTTT. Its translation: CASSYTGELFF.

The chain has TRBV10-3 and TRBJ1-1; the match to TRBD1 covers 7 bases. CDR1 and CDR2 (germline): ENHRY, SYGVKD. V dropped 6 bases and J dropped 3; count of bases not matched to a gene: 10. CDR3 length: 15 residues. In DNA, the CDR3 is TGTGCCATCAGAGACAGGGTGAGAGGGCACACTGAAGCTTTCTTT. This codes for CAIRDRVRGHTEAFF.

The chain employs TRBV9 and TRBJ1-1; no clear D. The V and J ends lost 4 bases and 0 bases respectively, with 7 bases between them. CDR1 and CDR2 from the germline V gene are SGDLS and YYNGEE. CDR3 length equals 13 residues. The CDR3 sequence is CASSLAVNTEAFF. Here the CDR3 DNA reads TGTGCCAGCAGCCTAGCAGTGAACACTGAAGCTTTCTTT.

The chain has TRBV19 and TRBJ2-7; weak D call: TRBD1 (6 bases). CDR1 and CDR2 (germline): LNHDA, SQIVND (reference sequence). The V end was cut by 5 bases, the J end by 4 bases, with 18 bases between. There are 15 residues in the CDR3. The CDR3 region has the DNA TGTGCCAGTAGTTCCCCCCGAAAGGGGGATTACGAGCAGTACTTC. It yields the protein CASSSPRKGDYEQYF.

Notes on this clone: The junction and the germline gene differ at one end; a read error may be behind it. The rearrangement links TRBV2 to TRBJ2-1; TRBD2 matches 8 bases. The germline V gene encodes CDR1 SNHLY and CDR2 FYNNEI. The CDR3 is 14 residues long. The CDR3 bases are TGTGCCAGCAGGGAAGTCGGGAGGGGGGATGAGCAGTTCTTC. This translates into CASREVGRGDEQFF. The full variable domain, its missing parts supplied by reference TRBV2 and TRBJ2-1, is EPEVTQTPSHQVTQMGQEVILRCVPISNHLYFYWYRQILGQKVEFLVSFYNNEISEKSEIFDDQFSVERPDGSNFTLKIRSTKLEDSAMYFCASREVGRGDEQFFGPGTRLTVL.

The V call is TRBV27, the J call TRBJ2-2; 8 nucleotides align to TRBD2. In germline, CDR1 is MNHEY, CDR2 SMNVEV (reference sequence). The ends lost 6 bases at V and 6 bases at J; junction bases unmatched: 12. The CDR3 has 16 residues. CDR3 loop: CASSRRVSGKAGELFF. DNA of the CDR3: TGTGCCAGCAGCCGGAGGGTTAGCGGGAAAGCCGGGGAGCTGTTTTTT.